Shown below are 20 T cell receptor beta chains from a single sample sequenced in a study of identical twins. TCRdb analysed the 5' RACE reads with MiXCR anew, one entry per CDR3 protein. The sample has some 900,000 distinct CDR3 sequences, 10% to 15% seen once; the top ten hold around 1.6%. These data were also filed under a second study, of yellow fever vaccine responses in identical twins.

Sequencing was performed on PBMCs. The source of these receptors is a woman aged 18 to 35 in good health.

In this sample, this clonotype turned up many times. The V gene is TRBV4-1, the J gene TRBJ1-4; no clear D. CDR1 and CDR2 (germline): MGHRA, YSYEKL. The CDR3 sequence is 12 residues long. V gave up 0 bases and J gave up 7 bases, with 3 bases separating them. The CDR3 is CASSQDGEKLFF. CDR3 in DNA: TGCGCCAGCAGCCAAGATGGTGAAAAACTGTTTTTT.

This clonotype turned up a few times. The chain uses TRBV11-1 and TRBJ2-2; no definite D call. CDR3 length equals 13 residues. Germline V gene lookup returns CDR1 SGHAT and CDR2 FQDESV (reference sequence). With 8 bases removed from V and 6 bases from J, the gap between germline ends came to 13 bases. In nucleotides, the CDR3 is TGTGCCAGCGAACTGTCACCGGCCGGGGAGCTGTTTTTT. Translation gives CASELSPAGELFF.

The chain has TRBV20-1 and TRBJ1-2, with unresolved D. V lost 6 bases and J lost 0, with 23 bases in between. The CDR3 contains 17 residues. The germline V gene has CDR1 DFQATT and CDR2 SNEGSKA (reference sequence). This chain's CDR3 is CSAPPPTIVRSNYGYTF. DNA for the CDR3: TGCAGTGCACCACCCCCCACTATCGTCAGGTCTAACTATGGCTACACCTTC.

In this sample, this clonotype turned up a few times. CDR3 sequence: CSARAYGGGYNEQFF. The CDR3 DNA sequence: TGCAGTGCTAGAGCTTACGGGGGGGGTTACAATGAGCAGTTCTTC. The rearrangement links TRBV20-1 to TRBJ2-1; 8 positions match TRBD2. Trimming removed 1 base from V and 4 bases from J; junction bases left unmatched: 6. The CDR3 spans 15 residues. Germline V lookup: CDR1 DFQATT, CDR2 SNEGSKA (reference sequence).

This clonotype was seen only a few times. The gene calls are TRBV28 and TRBJ1-5; D gene uncertain. The germline V and J ends were trimmed by 6 bases and 0 bases, with 18 bases remaining between them. The CDR3 has 17 amino acids. In germline, CDR1 is MDHEN, CDR2 SYDVKM. The CDR3 nucleotides are TGTGCCAGCAGACCTCAGGCCGCACAATATAGCAATCAGCCCCAGCATTTT. Translation: CASRPQAAQYSNQPQHF.

In nucleotides, the CDR3 is TGTGCCAGCACCGAGTGGGACAGGGGAGCAGATACGCAGTATTTT. Amino acids: CASTEWDRGADTQYF. The rearrangement links TRBV11-1 to TRBJ2-3, with 10 nucleotides matching TRBD1. The CDR3 covers 15 residues. The germline V gene has CDR1 SGHAT and CDR2 FQDESV (reference sequence). Trimming took 7 bases from V and 4 from J; bases not matched to a gene: 8.

This clonotype was seen a few times. CDR3 in amino acids: CASSHPGKGGLLETQYF. CDR3 sequence (DNA): TGTGCCAGCAGCCACCCCGGGAAAGGGGGCTTACTAGAGACCCAGTACTTC. This chain connects TRBV7-9 to TRBJ2-5, with TRBD1 matching over 7 bases. Germline CDR1 SEHNR, CDR2 FQNEAQ (reference sequence). This CDR3 is built from 17 residues. Trimming removed 5 bases from V and 4 bases from J; junction bases left unmatched: 16.

There are many counts of this clonotype. The V call is TRBV18, the J call TRBJ2-3; D call uncertain. The V end lost 4 bases, the J end lost 1 base, and 12 bases lay between the germline ends. The germline CDR1 and CDR2 sequences are KGHSH and LQKENI. This CDR3 region has 15 residues. CDR3 DNA: TGTGCCAGCTCACAAAACATGGTCGGCACAGATACGCAGTATTTT. This translates into CASSQNMVGTDTQYF.

This clonotype was seen only a few times. The chain has TRBV5-1 and TRBJ2-2, with 7 bases fitting TRBD1. From germline, CDR1 is SGHRS and CDR2 YFSETQ. V trimming: 2 bases; J trimming: 7 bases; junction bases outside the gene matches: 8. There are 15 residues in the CDR3. CDR3 coding DNA: TGCGCCAGCAGCTTAATGGTGGACAGGTTCGGGGAGCTGTTTTTT. Translating it yields CASSLMVDRFGELFF.

The chain recombines TRBV2 with TRBJ1-6, with unresolved D. CDR3 length equals 13 residues. CDR1 and CDR2 (germline): SNHLY, FYNNEI. Trimming stripped 7 bases from V and 5 bases from J, with 9 bases between. The CDR3 spells CASTAENNSPLHF. The CDR3 DNA sequence: TGTGCCAGCACGGCGGAGAATAATTCACCCCTCCACTTT.

This clonotype showed up just a few times. This rearrangement joins TRBV11-1 to TRBJ2-3, with 14 bases matching TRBD2. Per germline, CDR1 SGHAT and CDR2 FQDESV (reference sequence). The CDR3 has 19 residues. Trimming removed 1 base from V and 3 bases from J; junction bases left unmatched: 9. Here the CDR3 DNA reads TGTGCCAGCAGCTTAGGACCCGGGACTAGCGGGAGTCGGACAGATACGCAGTATTTT. Protein sequence: CASSLGPGTSGSRTDTQYF. The complete variable domain, with remaining parts taken from reference TRBV11-1 and TRBJ2-3, reads EAEVAQSPRYKITEKSQAVAFWCDPISGHATLYWYRQILGQGPELLVQFQDESVVDDSQLPKDRFSAERLKGVDSTLKIQPAELGDSAMYLCASSLGPGTSGSRTDTQYFGPGTRLTVL.

This clonotype was detected many times. The chain carries TRBV12-3 or TRBV12-4 and TRBJ2-7, with D perhaps matching TRBD2 (6 bases). The CDR3 has 14 amino acids. V lost 3 bases and J 3 bases, leaving 12 bases between the germline ends. The CDR3 sequence: CASSFPGLHYEQYF. CDR3 nucleotides: TGTGCCAGCAGTTTCCCGGGACTCCACTACGAGCAGTACTTC.

Only a few counts were recorded for this clonotype. CDR3 DNA sequence: TGTGCCACCGGGGGGGGGGCCAGTAATGAGCAGTTCTTC. Its protein product is CATGGGASNEQFF. The chain recombines TRBV2 with TRBJ2-1, with 8 bases that match TRBD2. Germline V lookup: CDR1 SNHLY, CDR2 FYNNEI. The length of the CDR3 is 13 residues. Trimming took 10 bases from V and 7 from J; bases not matched to a gene: 9.

The chain joins TRBV6-2 or TRBV6-3 to TRBJ1-1; 10 bases fit TRBD1. Germline V gene data show CDR1 as MNHEY and CDR2 as SVGEGT. Trimming cost V 4 bases and J 4 bases; bases outside gene matches: 6. The CDR3 is 15 amino acids. The DNA for the CDR3 is TGTGCCAGCAGTTTCGACAGGGGGCCTAGCACTGAAGCTTTCTTT. This gives the protein CASSFDRGPSTEAFF.

This clonotype was recorded a few times. The rearrangement joins TRBV20-1 to TRBJ2-1; 11 positions match TRBD2. V was pared by 3 bases and J by 12 bases, with 28 bases of the junction left unmatched. The CDR3 is 20 residues long. Per germline, CDR1 DFQATT and CDR2 SNEGSKA (reference sequence). CDR3 in amino acids: CSASWPSGRPLPTPLLGQFF. The CDR3 DNA reads as TGCAGTGCTAGCTGGCCTAGCGGGAGGCCACTACCTACCCCCCTCCTGGGGCAGTTCTTC.

The rearrangement uses TRBV18 and TRBJ1-2; TRBD1 aligns across 8 bases. The CDR3 loop spans 16 amino acids. Germline V CDR1 and CDR2: KGHSH, LQKENI. The trim removed 3 bases at V and 2 bases at J, leaving 8 bases unmatched. In DNA, the CDR3 is TGTGCCAGCTCACCGGAGAGACAGGGGTTCAACTATGGCTACACCTTC. It translates to CASSPERQGFNYGYTF.

CDR3 loop: CASSPASLPGLENEQFF. CDR3 sequence (DNA): TGTGCCAGCAGCCCCGCATCTCTCCCGGGGCTAGAAAATGAGCAGTTCTTC. The genes are TRBV7-3 and TRBJ2-1; D may match TRBD1 or TRBD2 (5 bases each). V dropped 5 bases and J dropped 7 bases, with 24 bases sitting between them. The germline gives CDR1 SGHTA, CDR2 FQGTGA. The CDR3 runs to 17 residues.

The chain has TRBV28 and TRBJ2-1, with TRBD2 identical over 10 bases. The CDR3 extends over 16 amino acids. CDR1 and CDR2 (germline): MDHEN, SYDVKM. The V segment lost 6 bases and the J segment 3 bases; nucleotides outside the gene matches: 8. CDR3 coding DNA: TGTGCCAGCAGACCGGGACTAGCGCTAGGCTACAATGAGCAGTTCTTC. Its protein is CASRPGLALGYNEQFF.

A few counts support this clonotype. The chain couples TRBV7-9 to TRBJ1-4; 10 bases match TRBD1. The CDR3 is 17 residues long. V lost 5 bases and J lost 8; bases outside the gene matches: 14. From germline, CDR1 is SEHNR and CDR2 FQNEAQ (reference sequence). The CDR3 DNA follows: TGTGCCAGCAGCCCACAACGGACAGGGGGGCTGACGGAAAAACTGTTTTTT. It is translated as CASSPQRTGGLTEKLFF.

This clonotype has at least ten counts. The gene calls are TRBV10-1 and TRBJ2-2; no clear D. The germline V and J ends were trimmed by 6 bases and 5 bases, with 10 bases remaining between them. The CDR3 consists of 13 residues. Germline CDR1 and CDR2: WNHNN and SYGVQD (reference sequence). The CDR3 nucleotides are TGCGCCAGCAGGGTTGACGATACCGGGGAGCTGTTTTTT. Amino acid sequence: CASRVDDTGELFF.